The sequence of this T cell receptor (beta chain) was determined in a study of radiation and T cells in renal cell carcinoma. The study, taken as a whole, reports: Top tumor clonotypes rose in blood 2 weeks post-radiation, then contracted.

The time point denotes: baseline pretreatment blood. The treatment: 15 Gy SBRT to primary tumor, nephrectomy 4 weeks later. Serial blood draws occurred at baseline and 2 and 4 weeks post-SBRT. TCRdb keeps only in-frame clones here, not all; method: immunoSEQ multiplex PCR. The sample has about 49,000 clones, around 83% seen once. With regard to this clone: Antigen specificity is unknown.

CDR1 SGHAT and CDR2 FQNNGV come from the germline V gene. This CDR3 has 17 residues. Trimming took 1 base from V and 2 from J; bases not matched to a gene: 11. This TCR came from a woman aged 65 to 85 with renal cell carcinoma. The J gene is TRBJ2-7, the V gene TRBV11-2, with TRBD2 matching over 7 bases. Source: blood, taken from a patient whose treatment included radiotherapy and nephrectomy. CDR3 in DNA: TGTGCCAGCAGCTTAGTAGCGGGTGGTGCTTACGCCTACGAGCAGTACTTC. Its protein is CASSLVAGGAYAYEQYF.